A selection of T cell receptor beta chains follows, all from one sample in a study of blood T cells in healthy people across ages. Using its own MiXCR run on the 5' RACE reads, TCRdb lists one record per CDR3 protein. The sample lists hundreds of thousands of distinct CDR3 sequences; approximately 60% were seen once. Sequencing used blood. These receptor sequences come from a man aged 40-49 years in good health. The conserved cysteine and the conserved F or W are not part of the CDR3 here. Not all rows give a size; the values are once, few, many and, for expanded clones, a class.

clone_size | v_call | cdr3_aa
NA | TRBV6-1 | ASSDFLEGTGVRETQY
few | TRBV11-2 | ASSLVGAGVYGYT
NA | TRBV4-3 | ASSQDRGPSGYT
NA | TRBV29-1 | STDRTSGGADTQY
many | TRBV7-3 | ASSLNPGHLDRTTDTQY
NA | TRBV7-3 | ASSTYGTYEQY
NA | TRBV28 | ASRDRQAYEQY
NA | TRBV24-1 | ATSEDHRVNGYT
NA | TRBV3-1 | ASSHAGTGDRPQH
once | TRBV7-2 | ASSLQGFEAF
NA | TRBV6-5 | ASTGSGRSSGYT
many | TRBV10-3 | AISEGGDQETQY
few | TRBV7-9 | ASSLAQEGELF
NA | TRBV6-5 | ASRENRGRAETQY
NA | TRBV19 | ASTPPDRPSPLH
NA | TRBV5-6 | ASSRDGWNSNQPQH
NA | TRBV20-1 | SAPGQPNTDTQY
few | TRBV28 | ASSFERGLLDTQY
NA | TRBV4-1 | ASSQVTGSYEQY
few | TRBV7-2 | ASSPERETRETQY
few | TRBV12-5 | ASLFRAVTDTQY
NA | TRBV7-3 | ASRPGGAGGLQGYT
NA | TRBV29-1 | SGRTVSYEQY
few | TRBV5-1 | ASSLRTGTNYGYT
few | TRBV4-3 | ASSQQYRGGLNEQF
few | TRBV5-1 | ASSERQGLNQPQH
NA | TRBV12-3/TRBV12-4 | ASSPAWEKTNEKLF
few | TRBV5-1 | ASSLPPNTEAF
few | TRBV29-1 | SVEWGGETQY
NA | TRBV9 | ASSPRGAASYEQY